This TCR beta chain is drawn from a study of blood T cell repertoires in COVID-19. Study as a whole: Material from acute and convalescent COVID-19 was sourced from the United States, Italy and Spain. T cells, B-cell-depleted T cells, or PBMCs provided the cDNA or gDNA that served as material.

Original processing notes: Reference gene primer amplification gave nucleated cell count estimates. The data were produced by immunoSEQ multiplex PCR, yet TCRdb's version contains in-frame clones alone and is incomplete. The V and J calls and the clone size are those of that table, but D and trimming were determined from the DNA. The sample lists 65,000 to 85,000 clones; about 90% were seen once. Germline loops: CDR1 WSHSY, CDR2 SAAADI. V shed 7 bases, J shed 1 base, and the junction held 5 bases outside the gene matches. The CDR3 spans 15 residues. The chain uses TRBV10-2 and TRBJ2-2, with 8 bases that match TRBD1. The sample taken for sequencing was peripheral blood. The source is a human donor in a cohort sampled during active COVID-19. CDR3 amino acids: CASTGQGLNTGELFF. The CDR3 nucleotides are TGCGCCAGCACTGGACAGGGCCTGAACACCGGGGAGCTGTTTTTT.